This T cell receptor beta chain was profiled in a study of CD8 T cells in Susac syndrome. Trimming at V came to 6 bases and at J to 3 bases, leaving 8 bases not matched to a gene. The CDR3 has 15 residues. Random hexamers were used to reverse transcribe the RNA input (roughly 0.5 to 1 ug). Amplification of TCR beta CDR3 across 54 Vbeta and 13 Jbeta was performed with immunoSEQ multiplex PCR. In TCRdb, the immunoSEQ multiplex PCR reads were re-called with MiXCR into one record per CDR3 protein. The sample holds 150,000 to 200,000 distinct CDR3 sequences; roughly 95% are singletons and the top ten take over 0.09%. TEMRA cells underwent FACS enrichment and CD8+ and CD4+ T cells underwent negative isolation.

This sequence was found in a human donor with multiple sclerosis. Input material: CD4+ T cells from PBMCs. V gene TRBV12-3 or TRBV12-4 combines with J gene TRBJ1-5; 7 bases align to TRBD1. The CDR3, as DNA: TGTGCCAGCAGCCACGGGACAGACTTCAATCAGCCCCAGCATTTT. As protein: CASSHGTDFNQPQHF.